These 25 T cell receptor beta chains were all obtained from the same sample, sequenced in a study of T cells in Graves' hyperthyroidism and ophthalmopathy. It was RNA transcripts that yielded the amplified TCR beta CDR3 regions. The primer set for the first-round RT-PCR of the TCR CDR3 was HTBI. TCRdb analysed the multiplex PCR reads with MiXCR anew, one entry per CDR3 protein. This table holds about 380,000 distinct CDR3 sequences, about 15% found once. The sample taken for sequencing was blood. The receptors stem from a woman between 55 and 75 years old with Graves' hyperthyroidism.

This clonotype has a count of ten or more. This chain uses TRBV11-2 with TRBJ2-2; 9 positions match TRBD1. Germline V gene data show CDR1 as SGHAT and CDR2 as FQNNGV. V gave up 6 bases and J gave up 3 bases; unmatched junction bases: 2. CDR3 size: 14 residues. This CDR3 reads CASSTGGYTGELFF. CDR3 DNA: TGTGCCAGCAGTACAGGGGGCTACACCGGGGAGCTGTTTTTT.

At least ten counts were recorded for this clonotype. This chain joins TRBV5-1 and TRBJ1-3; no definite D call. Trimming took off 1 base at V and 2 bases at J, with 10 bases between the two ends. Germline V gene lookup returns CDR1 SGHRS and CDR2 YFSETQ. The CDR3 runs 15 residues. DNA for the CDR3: TGCGCCAGCAGCTTGACGTCAACTCCTGGAAACACCATATATTTT. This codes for CASSLTSTPGNTIYF. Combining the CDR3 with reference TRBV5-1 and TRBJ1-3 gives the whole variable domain KAGVTQTPRYLIKTRGQQVTLSCSPISGHRSVSWYQQTPGQGLQFLFEYFSETQRNKGNFPGRFSGRQFSNSRSEMNVSTLELGDSALYLCASSLTSTPGNTIYFGEGSWLTVV.

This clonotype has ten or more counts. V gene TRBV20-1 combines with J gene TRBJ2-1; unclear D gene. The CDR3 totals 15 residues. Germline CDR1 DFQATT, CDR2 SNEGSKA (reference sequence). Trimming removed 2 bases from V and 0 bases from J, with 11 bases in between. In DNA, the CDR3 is TGCAGTGCTAGATCGGTGCTTAGCTCCTACAATGAGCAGTTCTTC. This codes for CSARSVLSSYNEQFF.

CDR3 loop: CASSSGQGAVDTQYF. CDR3 DNA sequence: TGTGCCAGCAGCTCCGGACAGGGTGCCGTGGATACGCAGTATTTT. The chain has TRBV7-6 and TRBJ2-3; 8 positions agree with TRBD1. The V gene's germline CDR1 is SGHVS and CDR2 FNYEAQ. The CDR3 covers 15 residues. V trimming: 4 bases; J trimming: 6 bases; junction bases outside the gene matches: 9.

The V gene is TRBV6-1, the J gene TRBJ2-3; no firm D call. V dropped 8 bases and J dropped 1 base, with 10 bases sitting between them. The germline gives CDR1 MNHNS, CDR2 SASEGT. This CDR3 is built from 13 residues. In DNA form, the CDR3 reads TGTGCCAGCTTGGATTACCGCACAGATACGCAGTATTTT. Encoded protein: CASLDYRTDTQYF.

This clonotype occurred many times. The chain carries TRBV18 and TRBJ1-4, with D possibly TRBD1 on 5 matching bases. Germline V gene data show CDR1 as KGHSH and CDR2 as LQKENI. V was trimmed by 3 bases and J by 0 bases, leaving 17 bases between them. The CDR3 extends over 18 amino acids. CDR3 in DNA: TGTGCCAGCTCACCCCGGGGGGGGACCGTTGCAACTAATGAAAAACTGTTTTTT. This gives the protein CASSPRGGTVATNEKLFF. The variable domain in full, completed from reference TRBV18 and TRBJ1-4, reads NAGVMQNPRHLVRRRGQEARLRCSPMKGHSHVYWYRQLPEEGLKFMVYLQKENIIDESGMPKERFSAEFPKEGPSILRIQQVVRGDSAAYFCASSPRGGTVATNEKLFFGSGTQLSVL.

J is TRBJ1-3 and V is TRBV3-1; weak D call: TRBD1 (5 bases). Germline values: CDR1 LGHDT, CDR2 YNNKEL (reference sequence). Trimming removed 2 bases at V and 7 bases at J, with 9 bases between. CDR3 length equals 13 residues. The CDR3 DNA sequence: TGTGCCAGCAGCCAACAGGGCGGGAACACCATATATTTT. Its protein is CASSQQGGNTIYF.

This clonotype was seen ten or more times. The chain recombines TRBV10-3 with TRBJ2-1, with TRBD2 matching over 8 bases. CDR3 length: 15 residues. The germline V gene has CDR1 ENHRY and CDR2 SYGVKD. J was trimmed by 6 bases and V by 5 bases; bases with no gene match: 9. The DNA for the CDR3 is TGTGCCATCAGTACCATGTTCGGGAGGGGCAATGAGCAGTTCTTC. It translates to CAISTMFGRGNEQFF.

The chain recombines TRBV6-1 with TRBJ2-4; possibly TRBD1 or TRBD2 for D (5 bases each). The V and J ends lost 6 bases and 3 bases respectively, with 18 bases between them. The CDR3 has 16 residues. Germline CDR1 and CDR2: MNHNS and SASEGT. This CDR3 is CASRVGTRGFKNIQYF. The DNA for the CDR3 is TGTGCCAGCAGGGTCGGGACCCGCGGGTTCAAAAACATTCAGTACTTC.

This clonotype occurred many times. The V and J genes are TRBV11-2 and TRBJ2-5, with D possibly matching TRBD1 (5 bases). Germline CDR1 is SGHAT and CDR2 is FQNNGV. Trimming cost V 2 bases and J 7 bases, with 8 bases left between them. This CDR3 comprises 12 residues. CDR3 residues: CASSLSRATQYF. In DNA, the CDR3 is TGTGCCAGCAGCTTAAGCAGGGCGACCCAGTACTTC.

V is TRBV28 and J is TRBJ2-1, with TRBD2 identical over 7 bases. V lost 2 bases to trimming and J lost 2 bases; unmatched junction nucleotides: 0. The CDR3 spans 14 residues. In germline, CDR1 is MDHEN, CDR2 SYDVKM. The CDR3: CASSLREAYNEQFF. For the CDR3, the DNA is TGTGCCAGCAGTTTACGGGAGGCCTACAATGAGCAGTTCTTC.

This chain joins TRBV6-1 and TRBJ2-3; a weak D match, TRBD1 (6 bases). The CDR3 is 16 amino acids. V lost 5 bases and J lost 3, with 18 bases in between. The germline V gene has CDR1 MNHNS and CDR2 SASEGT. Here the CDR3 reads CASSYGQSQGTDTQYF. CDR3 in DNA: TGTGCCAGCAGTTATGGACAGTCTCAGGGAACAGATACGCAGTATTTT.

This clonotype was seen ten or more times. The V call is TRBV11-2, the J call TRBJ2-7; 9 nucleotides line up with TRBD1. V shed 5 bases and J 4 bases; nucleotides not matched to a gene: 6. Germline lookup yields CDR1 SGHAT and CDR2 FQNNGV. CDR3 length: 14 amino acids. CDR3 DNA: TGTGCCAGCAGCACGGACAGGGGAAGGTACGAGCAGTACTTC. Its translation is CASSTDRGRYEQYF.

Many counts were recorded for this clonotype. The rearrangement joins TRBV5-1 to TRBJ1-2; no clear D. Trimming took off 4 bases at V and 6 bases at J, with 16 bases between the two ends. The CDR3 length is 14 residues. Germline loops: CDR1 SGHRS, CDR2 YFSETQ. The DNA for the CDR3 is TGCGCCAGCAGCAGATCAGGAGTTGAGAATGGCTACACCTTC. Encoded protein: CASSRSGVENGYTF. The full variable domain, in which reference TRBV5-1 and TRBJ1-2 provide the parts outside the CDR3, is KAGVTQTPRYLIKTRGQQVTLSCSPISGHRSVSWYQQTPGQGLQFLFEYFSETQRNKGNFPGRFSGRQFSNSRSEMNVSTLELGDSALYLCASSRSGVENGYTFGSGTRLTVV.

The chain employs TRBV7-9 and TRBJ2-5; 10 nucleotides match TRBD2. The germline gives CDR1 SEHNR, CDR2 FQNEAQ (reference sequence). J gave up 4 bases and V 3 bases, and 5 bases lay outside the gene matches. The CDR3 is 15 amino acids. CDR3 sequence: CASSFGSSGRETQYF. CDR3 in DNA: TGTGCCAGCAGCTTTGGGTCTAGCGGGAGAGAGACCCAGTACTTC. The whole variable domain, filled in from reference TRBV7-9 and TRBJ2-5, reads DTGVSQNPRHKITKRGQNVTFRCDPISEHNRLYWYRQTLGQGPEFLTYFQNEAQLEKSRLLSDRFSAERPKGSFSTLEIQRTEQGDSAMYLCASSFGSSGRETQYFGPGTRLLVL.

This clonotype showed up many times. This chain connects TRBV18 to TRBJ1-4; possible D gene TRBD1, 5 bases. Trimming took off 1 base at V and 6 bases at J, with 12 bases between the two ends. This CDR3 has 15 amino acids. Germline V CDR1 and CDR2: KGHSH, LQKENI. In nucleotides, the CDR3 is TGTGCCAGCTCACCACGGAGAGGAGGGGATGAAAAACTGTTTTTT. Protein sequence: CASSPRRGGDEKLFF.

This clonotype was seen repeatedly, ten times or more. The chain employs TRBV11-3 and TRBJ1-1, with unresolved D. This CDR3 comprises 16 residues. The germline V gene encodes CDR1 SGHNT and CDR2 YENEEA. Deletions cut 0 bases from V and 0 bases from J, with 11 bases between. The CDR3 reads CASSLDLAGVNTEAFF. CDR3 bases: TGTGCCAGCAGCTTAGATCTGGCAGGCGTGAACACTGAAGCTTTCTTT.

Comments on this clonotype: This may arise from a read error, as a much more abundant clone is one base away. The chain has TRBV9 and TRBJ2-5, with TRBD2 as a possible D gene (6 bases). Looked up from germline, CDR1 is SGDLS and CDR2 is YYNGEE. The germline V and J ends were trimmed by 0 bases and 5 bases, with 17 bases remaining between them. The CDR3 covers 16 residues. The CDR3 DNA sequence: TGTGCCAGCAGCGTAGACGACGGGAGTGCCGGGGAGACCCAGTACTTC. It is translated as CASSVDDGSAGETQYF.

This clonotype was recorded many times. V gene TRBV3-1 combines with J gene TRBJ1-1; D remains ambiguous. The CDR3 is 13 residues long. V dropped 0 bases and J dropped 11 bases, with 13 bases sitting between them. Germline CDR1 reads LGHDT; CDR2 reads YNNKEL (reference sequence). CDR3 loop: CASSQDLYSAAFF. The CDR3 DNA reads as TGTGCCAGCAGCCAAGATTTGTATTCCGCGGCTTTCTTT.

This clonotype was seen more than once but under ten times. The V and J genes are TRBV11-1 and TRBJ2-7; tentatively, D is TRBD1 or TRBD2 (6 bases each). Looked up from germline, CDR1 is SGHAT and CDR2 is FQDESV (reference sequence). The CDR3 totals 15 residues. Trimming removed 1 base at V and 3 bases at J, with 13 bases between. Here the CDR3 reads CASSLEGGSNYEQYF. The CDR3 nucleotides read TGTGCCAGCAGCTTAGAGGGGGGCAGTAACTACGAGCAGTACTTC.

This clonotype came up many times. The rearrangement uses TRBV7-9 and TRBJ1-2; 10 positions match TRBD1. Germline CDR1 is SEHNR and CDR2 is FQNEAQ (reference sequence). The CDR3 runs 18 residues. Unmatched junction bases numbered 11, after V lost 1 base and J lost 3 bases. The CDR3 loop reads CASSLVGTGAPLHYGYTF. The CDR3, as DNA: TGTGCCAGCAGCTTAGTGGGGACAGGGGCCCCTTTGCACTATGGCTACACCTTC.

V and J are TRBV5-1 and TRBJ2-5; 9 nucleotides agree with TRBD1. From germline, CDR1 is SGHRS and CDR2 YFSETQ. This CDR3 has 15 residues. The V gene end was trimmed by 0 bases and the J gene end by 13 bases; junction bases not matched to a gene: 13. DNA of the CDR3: TGCGCCAGCAGCTTGGGGACACCGGGACAGGGATTCCTGTACTTC. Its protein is CASSLGTPGQGFLYF.

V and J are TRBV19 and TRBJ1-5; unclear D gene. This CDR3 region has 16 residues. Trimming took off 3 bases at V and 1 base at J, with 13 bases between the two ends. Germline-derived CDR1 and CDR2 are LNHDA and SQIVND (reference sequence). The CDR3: CASSIRLLSSNQPQHF. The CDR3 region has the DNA TGTGCCAGTAGTATTCGCTTGTTGAGCAGCAATCAGCCCCAGCATTTT.

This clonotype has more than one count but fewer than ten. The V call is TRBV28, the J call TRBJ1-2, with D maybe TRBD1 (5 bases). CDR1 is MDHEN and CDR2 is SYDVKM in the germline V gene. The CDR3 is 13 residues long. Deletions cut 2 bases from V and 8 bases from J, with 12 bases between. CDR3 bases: TGTGCCAGCAGTTTAGAAGGGGCGGGCGGCTACACCTTC. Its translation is CASSLEGAGGYTF.

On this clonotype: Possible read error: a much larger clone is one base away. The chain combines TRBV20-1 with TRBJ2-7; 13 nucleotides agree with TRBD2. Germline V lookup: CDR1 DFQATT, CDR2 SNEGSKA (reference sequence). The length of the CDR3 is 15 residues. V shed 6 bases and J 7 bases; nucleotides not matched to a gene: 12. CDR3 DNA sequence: TGCAGTGCCACCGGACTAGCGGGAGCCGGGCATGAGCAGTACTTC. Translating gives CSATGLAGAGHEQYF.